These 7 T cell receptor beta chains share one sample of origin, sequenced in a study of metastatic and nonmetastatic thyroid tumors. TCRdb re-processed the PCR reads through MiXCR. Of 50,000 or so clones listed, approximately 24% were seen once; the top ten hold roughly 3.8%. Until they underwent thyroid surgery, no patient had received any treatment. The sample comprised blood. These receptors were obtained from a male donor with papillary thyroid cancer or a benign thyroid nodule (not recorded which). Some clones in this sample may be carry-over from other donors' samples.

The V and J genes are TRBV20-1 and TRBJ2-7; D perhaps matches TRBD1 (5 bases). This CDR3 has 14 amino acids. V was cut by 2 bases and J by 6 bases, with 17 bases left in between. CDR1 and CDR2 from the germline V gene are DFQATT and SNEGSKA (reference sequence). The CDR3 spells CSARSGQGLGEQYF. CDR3 in DNA: TGCAGTGCTAGATCCGGCCAGGGTTTGGGCGAGCAGTACTTC.

This clone is medium-sized. The gene calls are TRBV11-2 and TRBJ2-7; D might be TRBD2 (6 bases). Trimming removed 2 bases from V and 4 bases from J, with 18 bases in between. The CDR3 extends over 16 amino acids. Germline-derived CDR1 and CDR2 are SGHAT and FQNNGV. DNA of the CDR3: TGTGCCAGCAGCTTATGGGGTGCCGGGACTTCGTACGAGCAGTACTTC. It encodes CASSLWGAGTSYEQYF.

In its sample, this clone was seen a few times. This rearrangement joins TRBV28 to TRBJ1-1, with 7 positions matching TRBD1. Germline V gene lookup returns CDR1 MDHEN and CDR2 SYDVKM. V trimming: 5 bases; J trimming: 0 bases; junction bases outside the gene matches: 6. The CDR3 is 15 residues long. CDR3 bases: TGTGCCAGCAGTATCCGGGACAGAGTGAACACTGAAGCTTTCTTT. Its translation is CASSIRDRVNTEAFF.

This clone was seen ten or more times. The rearrangement links TRBV30 to TRBJ2-3; D possibly matches TRBD1 or TRBD2 (6 bases each). This CDR3 spans 17 amino acids. Deletions cut 2 bases from V and 3 bases from J, with 21 bases between. The germline gives CDR1 GTSNPN, CDR2 SVGIG (reference sequence). Written as DNA, the CDR3 is TGTGCCTGGAGTCTAAAAAGGGGGGTAGGCAGGACAGATACGCAGTATTTT. This codes for CAWSLKRGVGRTDTQYF.

In regard to this clone: One end of the junction fails to match germline, which may point to a read error. This chain connects TRBV19 to TRBJ1-2, with a weak D call TRBD1 (5 bases). Germline CDR1 LNHDA, CDR2 SQIVND (reference sequence). The CDR3 totals 13 residues. In DNA form, the CDR3 reads TGTGCCAGTAGTATTTCGGGGCCACATGGCTACGCCTTC. Its protein product is CASSISGPHGYAF.

The table lists this clone with many counts. The chain uses TRBV20-1 and TRBJ1-2, with D uncertain. Germline CDR1 is DFQATT and CDR2 is SNEGSKA (reference sequence). The length of the CDR3 is 11 residues. The V end was cut by 0 bases, the J end by 5 bases, with 4 bases between. Written as DNA, the CDR3 is TGCAGTGCTAGAGAGGCGTATGGCTACACCTTC. Translation gives CSAREAYGYTF.

Ten or more counts support this clone. The CDR3 loop is CASSLMQGGEQYF. In DNA form, the CDR3 reads TGTGCCAGCAGCCTAATGCAGGGGGGCGAGCAGTACTTC. J is TRBJ2-7 and V is TRBV3-1; D might be TRBD1 (7 bases). Trimming shortened V by 4 bases and J by 6 bases, and 13 bases separated the two germline ends. The germline V gene encodes CDR1 LGHDT and CDR2 YNNKEL (reference sequence). This CDR3 contains 13 residues.